These T cell receptor beta chains were read from a single sample in a study of T cell responses to AZD1222 COVID-19 vaccine. TCRdb's copy holds only in-frame clones and misses some; the assay was immunoSEQ multiplex PCR. Here the sample spans about 130,000 clones, 94% being singletons. The source material was peripheral blood, sampled on day 0 of AZD1222 vaccination. These receptors originate from an adult in good health. CDR3s include the opening cysteine and the closing phenylalanine or tryptophan. The order of the fields is clone size, J gene, V gene, D gene, CDR3 protein, CDR3 DNA. D genes are given only for firm matches. Size tells how often a clone was seen (once, few, many) or the class of an expanded clone, and some rows leave it out.

.	TRBJ2-3	TRBV7-2	.	CASSLRTNTDTQYF	TGTGCCAGCAGCTTGCGGACGAACACAGATACGCAGTATTTT
.	TRBJ2-1	TRBV27	.	CASRPTSAGYNEQFF	TGTGCCAGCAGACCGACTAGTGCAGGCTACAATGAGCAGTTCTTC
.	TRBJ1-1	TRBV9	TRBD1	CASSCPGQGVCTEAFF	TGTGCCAGCAGCTGCCCTGGACAGGGGGTTTGCACTGAAGCTTTCTTT
.	TRBJ2-7	TRBV15	TRBD2	CATSRERSGISYEQYF	TGTGCCACCAGCAGAGAACGCAGCGGGATCTCCTACGAGCAGTACTTC
.	TRBJ2-7	TRBV30	.	CAWAWGGPYEQYF	TGTGCCTGGGCCTGGGGGGGGCCCTACGAGCAGTACTTC
.	TRBJ1-2	TRBV28	.	CASSLEGTIYGYTF	TGTGCCAGCAGTTTAGAGGGCACAATCTATGGCTACACCTTC
.	TRBJ1-1	TRBV18	.	CASSPQANTEAFF	TGTGCCAGCTCGCCCCAGGCGAACACTGAAGCTTTCTTT
.	TRBJ1-5	TRBV19	.	CASSTVSNQPQHF	TGTGCCAGTAGTACGGTAAGCAATCAGCCCCAGCATTTT
.	TRBJ1-1	TRBV23-1	.	CASRWGDTEAFF	TGCGCCAGCAGGTGGGGTGACACTGAAGCTTTCTTT
.	TRBJ1-5	TRBV6-5	.	CASTPRADSNQPQHF	TGTGCCAGCACCCCCCGGGCGGATAGCAATCAGCCCCAGCATTTT
.	TRBJ1-6	TRBV27	TRBD1	CASSYGQGRNSPLHF	TGTGCCAGCAGTTACGGACAGGGTCGCAATTCACCCCTCCACTTT
.	TRBJ2-1	TRBV19	TRBD2	CASSPGLAGRYNEQFF	TGTGCCAGTAGTCCTGGACTAGCGGGACGTTACAATGAGCAGTTCTTC
.	TRBJ1-6	TRBV28	TRBD1	CASSRRGGADSPLHF	TGTGCCAGCAGCCGACGAGGGGGCGCGGATTCACCCCTCCACTTT
.	TRBJ2-7	TRBV28	TRBD2	CASSLYPPPSGYHEQYF	TGTGCCAGCAGTTTATACCCCCCCCCTAGCGGGTATCACGAGCAGTACTTC
.	TRBJ1-6	TRBV18	TRBD1	CASSPDRGNSPLHF	TGTGCCAGCTCACCGGACAGGGGTAATTCACCCCTCCACTTT
once	TRBJ1-3	TRBV2	.	CASSADQLSGNTIYF	TGTGCCAGCAGTGCCGATCAGCTCTCTGGAAACACCATATATTTT
.	TRBJ1-5	TRBV27	TRBD1	CASSSQGGDQPQHF	TGTGCCAGCAGTTCACAGGGGGGGGATCAGCCCCAGCATTTT
.	TRBJ2-7	TRBV3-1/TRBV3-2	.	CASSQEVRASYEQYF	TGTGCCAGCAGCCAAGAGGTTCGGGCCTCCTACGAGCAGTACTTC
.	TRBJ1-2	TRBV2	.	CASSGDFNYGYTF	TGTGCCAGCTCGGGGGATTTCAACTATGGCTACACCTTC
.	TRBJ1-2	TRBV6-5	.	CASSYDPRTLWGYTF	TGTGCCAGCAGTTATGATCCCCGGACCCTCTGGGGCTACACCTTC